The TCR beta chain described here comes from a study of T cells in Graves' hyperthyroidism and ophthalmopathy. Study-wide background: Blood from the periphery was taken at initial diagnosis, before any treatment.

Researchers took RNA transcripts and amplified the TCR beta CDR3 regions from them. When the TCR CDR3 underwent first-round RT-PCR, the HTBI primer set was used. TCRdb re-analysed the multiplex PCR reads in MiXCR, keeping a single row per CDR3 protein. This sample has around 110,000 distinct CDR3 sequences, with 16% found just once. Germline V gene lookup returns CDR1 LNHDA and CDR2 SQIVND (reference sequence). With V trimmed by 6 bases and J by 9 bases, 11 bases remained unmatched. The CDR3 length is 14 residues. This clonotype was recorded many times. V and J are TRBV19 and TRBJ2-1, with 7 bases matching TRBD1. Sequenced input: blood. The TCR originated in a woman aged 50 to 60 with Graves' hyperthyroidism. The CDR3 here is CASRIQTGHSEQFF. CDR3 in DNA: TGTGCCAGTAGGATCCAGACAGGGCACTCTGAGCAGTTCTTC.